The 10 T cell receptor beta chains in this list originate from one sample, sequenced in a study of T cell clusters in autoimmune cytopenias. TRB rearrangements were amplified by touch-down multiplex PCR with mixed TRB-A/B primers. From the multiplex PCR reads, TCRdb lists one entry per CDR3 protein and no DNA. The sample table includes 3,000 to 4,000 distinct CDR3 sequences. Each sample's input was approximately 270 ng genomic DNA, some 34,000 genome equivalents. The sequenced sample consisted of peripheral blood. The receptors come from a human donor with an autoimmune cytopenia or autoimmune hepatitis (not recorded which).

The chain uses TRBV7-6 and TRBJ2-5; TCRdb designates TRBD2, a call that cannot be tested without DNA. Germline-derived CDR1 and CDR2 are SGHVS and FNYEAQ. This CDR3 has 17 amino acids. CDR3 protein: CASRGLAGPRGPETQYF.

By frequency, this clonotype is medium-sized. CDR3: CAWSANRVRGTDTQYF. This rearrangement joins TRBV30 to TRBJ2-3; with no DNA, the TCRdb D assignment of TRBD1 cannot be verified. Germline CDR1 and CDR2: GTSNPN and SVGIG (reference sequence). This CDR3 contains 16 residues.

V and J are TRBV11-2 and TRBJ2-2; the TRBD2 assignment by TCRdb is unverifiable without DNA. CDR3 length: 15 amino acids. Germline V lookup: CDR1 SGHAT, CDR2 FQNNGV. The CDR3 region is CASSSRLAGAGELFF.

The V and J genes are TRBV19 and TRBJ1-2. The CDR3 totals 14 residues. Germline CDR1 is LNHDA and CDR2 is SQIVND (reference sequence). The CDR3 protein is CASRPGRRREGYTF.

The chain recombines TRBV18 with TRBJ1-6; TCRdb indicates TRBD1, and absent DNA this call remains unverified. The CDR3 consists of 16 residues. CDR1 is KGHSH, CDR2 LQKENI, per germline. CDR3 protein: CASSPGTASYNSPLHF.

CDR3 sequence: CASSYQKHEQYF. This sequence joins TRBV6-2 or TRBV6-3 and TRBJ2-7. The CDR3 consists of 12 residues. Germline CDR1 MNHEY, CDR2 SVGEGT.

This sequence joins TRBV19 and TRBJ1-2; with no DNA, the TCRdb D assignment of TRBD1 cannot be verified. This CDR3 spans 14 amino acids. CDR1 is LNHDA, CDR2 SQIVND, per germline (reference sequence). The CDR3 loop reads CASSGQGSGYGYTF.

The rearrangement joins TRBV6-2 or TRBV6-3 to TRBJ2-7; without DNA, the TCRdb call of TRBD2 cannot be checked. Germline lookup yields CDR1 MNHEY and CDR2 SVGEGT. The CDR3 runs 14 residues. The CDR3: CASRLGTFLGEQYF.

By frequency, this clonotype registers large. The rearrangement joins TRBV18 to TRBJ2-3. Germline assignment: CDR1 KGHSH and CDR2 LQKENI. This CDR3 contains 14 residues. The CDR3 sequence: CASSPVERTDTQYF.

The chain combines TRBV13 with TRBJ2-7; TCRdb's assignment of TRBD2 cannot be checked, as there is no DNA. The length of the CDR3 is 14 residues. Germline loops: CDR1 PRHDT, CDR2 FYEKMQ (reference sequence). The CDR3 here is CASSLQGLSYEQYF.